This TCR beta chain was captured by sequencing in a study of PD-L1 blockade in urothelial cancer. Libraries were prepared by immunoSEQ multiplex PCR; TCRdb keeps only in-frame clonotypes and omits some of them. The repertoire holds over 100,000 clones, with roughly 90% as singletons. Specified time point: peripheral blood 6 weeks after treatment start. The germline V gene has CDR1 SGDLS and CDR2 YYNGEE. V was cut by 1 base and J by 1 base, with 12 bases left in between. The CDR3 is 16 amino acids. The sequence was obtained from a man in his sixties with urothelial cancer. Here the sequenced sample was PBMCs, taken around atezolizumab (anti-PD-L1) treatment. V is TRBV9 and J is TRBJ2-1; D is unclear. CDR3: CASSVLAEISYNEQFF. CDR3 in DNA: TGTGCCAGCAGCGTACTTGCAGAAATATCCTACAATGAGCAGTTCTTC.